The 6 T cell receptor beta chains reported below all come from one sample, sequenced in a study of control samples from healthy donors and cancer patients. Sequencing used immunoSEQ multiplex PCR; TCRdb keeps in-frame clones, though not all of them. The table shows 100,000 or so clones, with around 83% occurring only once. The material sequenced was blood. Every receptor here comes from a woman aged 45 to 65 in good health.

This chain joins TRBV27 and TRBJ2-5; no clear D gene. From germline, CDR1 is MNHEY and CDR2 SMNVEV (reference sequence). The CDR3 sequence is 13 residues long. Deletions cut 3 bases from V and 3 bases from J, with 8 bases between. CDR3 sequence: CASSFMVKETQYF. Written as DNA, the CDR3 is TGTGCCAGCAGTTTTATGGTGAAAGAGACCCAGTACTTC.

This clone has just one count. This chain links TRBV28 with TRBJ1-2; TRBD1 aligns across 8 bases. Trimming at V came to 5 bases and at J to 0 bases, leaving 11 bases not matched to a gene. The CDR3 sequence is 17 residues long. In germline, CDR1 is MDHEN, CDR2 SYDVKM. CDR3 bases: TGTGCCAGCAGTGGAAAGGACAGGGCGGGGGCTAACTATGGCTACACCTTC. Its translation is CASSGKDRAGANYGYTF.

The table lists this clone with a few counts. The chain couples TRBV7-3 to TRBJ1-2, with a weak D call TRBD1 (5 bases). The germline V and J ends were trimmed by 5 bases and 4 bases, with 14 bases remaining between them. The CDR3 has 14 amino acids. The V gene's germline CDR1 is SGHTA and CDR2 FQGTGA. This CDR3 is CASSPGAGGYGYTF. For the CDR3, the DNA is TGTGCCAGCAGCCCCGGGGCCGGGGGCTATGGCTACACCTTC.

This CDR3 reads CASSRDLITYEQYF. The CDR3 coding sequence is TGTGCCAGCAGCCGGGATCTTATTACCTACGAGCAGTACTTC. V is TRBV5-4 and J is TRBJ2-7; maybe TRBD2 (5 bases). The V end was cut by 4 bases, the J end by 2 bases, with 13 bases between. The CDR3 extends over 14 amino acids. CDR1 SGHNT and CDR2 YYREEE come from the germline V gene (reference sequence).

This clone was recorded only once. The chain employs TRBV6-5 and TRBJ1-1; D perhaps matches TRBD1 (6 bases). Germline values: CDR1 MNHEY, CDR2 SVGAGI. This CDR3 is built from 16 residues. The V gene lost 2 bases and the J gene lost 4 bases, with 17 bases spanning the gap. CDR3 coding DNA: TGTGCCAGCAGTTACGGGGGCTCGGTGAAGAGCACTGAAGCTTTCTTT. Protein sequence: CASSYGGSVKSTEAFF.

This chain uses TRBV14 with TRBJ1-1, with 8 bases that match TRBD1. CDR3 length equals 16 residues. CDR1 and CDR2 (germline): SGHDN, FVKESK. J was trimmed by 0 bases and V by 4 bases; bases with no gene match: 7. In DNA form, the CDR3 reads TGTGCCAGCAGCCCAGGGGGCTACCTGATGAACACTGAAGCTTTCTTT. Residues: CASSPGGYLMNTEAFF. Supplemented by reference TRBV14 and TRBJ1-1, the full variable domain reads EAGVTQFPSHSVIEKGQTVTLRCDPISGHDNLYWYRRVMGKEIKFLLHFVKESKQDESGMPNNRFLAERTGGTYSTLKVQPAELEDSGVYFCASSPGGYLMNTEAFFGQGTRLTVV.